Listed below are T cell receptor beta chains from one sample, sequenced in a study of blood T cell repertoires in COVID-19. This table comes from immunoSEQ multiplex PCR, and its TCRdb copy is limited to in-frame clones, with some not included. Here the sample spans about 58,000 clones, approximately 77% being singletons. Sequencing input: peripheral blood. The receptor source for this set is a human donor in a cohort sampled during active COVID-19. Each CDR3 is given without its conserved first and last residue. Not every row has a clone size; where given, it reads once, few, many or a size class.

V gene	J gene	clone size	CDR3 protein
TRBV7-9	TRBJ1-6	-	ASRGTANNSPLH
TRBV3-1/TRBV3-2	TRBJ2-7	-	ASSQSEVGEQY
TRBV5-4	TRBJ2-5	few	ASSSQAGGPTETQY
TRBV28	TRBJ2-3	many	ASSFRESVTDTQY
TRBV28	TRBJ2-7	-	ASSLFGTGSYEQY
TRBV10-3	TRBJ1-1	-	AISPLEGMNTEAF
TRBV5-6	TRBJ2-5	-	ASSFGTSGVQETQY
TRBV7-9	TRBJ2-7	once	ASSLDYTGGSEQY
TRBV25-1	TRBJ2-1	-	ASSEAGGPGNEQL
TRBV20-1	TRBJ1-6	-	SASPQGIGSPLH
TRBV7-8	TRBJ1-1	-	ASSLVGQEGKTEAF
TRBV10-3	TRBJ1-6	-	AISESQRQNSPLH
TRBV2	TRBJ2-7	once	ASSETDRVSYEQY
TRBV5-1	TRBJ2-1	-	ASSLELAGGPNNEQF
TRBV29-1	TRBJ1-5	once	SVSRADNQPQH
TRBV4-2	TRBJ2-3	few	ASSQVGARGDTQY
TRBV18	TRBJ2-7	few	ASSPRDSSYEQY
TRBV10-3	TRBJ2-3	-	AISESGGITDTQY
TRBV7-2	TRBJ2-3	-	ASSRADTQY
TRBV12-5	TRBJ2-1	-	ASVRVGSNEQF
TRBV7-2	TRBJ2-7	-	ASSPGLAGARQY
TRBV5-4	TRBJ2-3	few	ASSAIRVGSTDTQY
TRBV6-2/TRBV6-3	TRBJ2-1	-	ASSQRQGRDEQF
TRBV10-3	TRBJ2-7	-	AISGSRDKNYEQY
TRBV4-3	TRBJ1-6	once	ASSQESGSSYNSPLH
TRBV19	TRBJ1-3	few	ASSIDLGTGSYGGNTIY
TRBV30	TRBJ1-5	-	AWSVLGGSNQPQH
TRBV14	TRBJ2-4	-	ASSPSTSGFSKNIQY
TRBV3-1/TRBV3-2	TRBJ2-1	few	ASSRTGGDEQF
TRBV9	TRBJ2-1	-	ASSVGTSNEQF
TRBV15	TRBJ2-3	-	ATSRTETGYSTDTQY
TRBV11-2	TRBJ2-7	-	ASSLGQANEQY
TRBV5-1	TRBJ2-3	-	ASSRTSGLFTDTQY
TRBV27	TRBJ1-3	-	ASSPAGGNTIY
TRBV7-2	TRBJ1-3	-	ASSLVGTGTSGNTIY
TRBV5-4	TRBJ2-1	-	ASSFPRGNEQF
TRBV7-2	TRBJ2-5	-	ASSYHRDQETQY
TRBV4-2	TRBJ2-3	once	ASSPGEQWVRGTDTQY
TRBV11-2	TRBJ2-7	-	ASSLRISPLYEQY
TRBV29-1	TRBJ2-1	-	SVGGNEQF
TRBV7-7	TRBJ2-3	-	ASSFRLAGESRGTDTQY
TRBV18	TRBJ2-1	-	ASSPSLAASYNEQF
TRBV7-8	TRBJ1-2	-	ASSRRDRGYT
TRBV10-3	TRBJ2-1	-	AISESAGQQYNEQF
TRBV6-5	TRBJ1-1	-	ASTRLLNTEAF
TRBV19	TRBJ2-1	-	ASSVPRQYNEQF
TRBV7-9	TRBJ1-4	-	ASSSGVQRTNEKLF
TRBV6-5	TRBJ1-1	-	ASRIQGVSEAF
TRBV5-4	TRBJ2-3	-	ASSSIAGGEDTQY
TRBV10-2	TRBJ1-5	-	ASRDLDQPQH
TRBV24-1	TRBJ2-1	-	ATSDQGLADNEQF
TRBV27	TRBJ2-1	-	ASSLLAGSVNEQF
TRBV5-1	TRBJ2-6	-	ASSGGQTPGANVLT